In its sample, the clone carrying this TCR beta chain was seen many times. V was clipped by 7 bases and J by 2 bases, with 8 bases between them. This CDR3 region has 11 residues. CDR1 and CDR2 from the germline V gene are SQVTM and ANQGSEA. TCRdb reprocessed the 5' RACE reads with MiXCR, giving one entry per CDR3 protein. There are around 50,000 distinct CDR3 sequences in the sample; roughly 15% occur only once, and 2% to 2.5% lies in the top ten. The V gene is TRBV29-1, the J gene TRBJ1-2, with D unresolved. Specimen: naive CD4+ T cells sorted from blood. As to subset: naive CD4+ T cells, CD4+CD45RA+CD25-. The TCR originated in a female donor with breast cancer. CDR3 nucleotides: TGCAGCGCCCGGGAGAACTATGGCTACACCTTC. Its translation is CSARENYGYTF.